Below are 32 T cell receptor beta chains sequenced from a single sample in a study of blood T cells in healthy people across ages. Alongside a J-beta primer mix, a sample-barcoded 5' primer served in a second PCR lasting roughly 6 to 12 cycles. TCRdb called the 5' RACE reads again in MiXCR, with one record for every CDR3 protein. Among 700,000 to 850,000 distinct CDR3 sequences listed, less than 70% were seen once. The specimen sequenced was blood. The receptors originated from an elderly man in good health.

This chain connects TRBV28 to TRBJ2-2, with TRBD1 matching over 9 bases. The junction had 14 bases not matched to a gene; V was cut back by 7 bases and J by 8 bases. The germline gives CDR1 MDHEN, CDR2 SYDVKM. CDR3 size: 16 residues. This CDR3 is CASNLWDREKGGELFF. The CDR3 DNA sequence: TGTGCCAGCAACCTCTGGGACAGGGAAAAGGGAGGGGAGCTGTTTTTT.

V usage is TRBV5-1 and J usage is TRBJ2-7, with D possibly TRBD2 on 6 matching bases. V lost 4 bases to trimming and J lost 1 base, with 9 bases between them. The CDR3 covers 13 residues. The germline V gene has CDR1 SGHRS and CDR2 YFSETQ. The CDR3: CASSTGTSYEQYF. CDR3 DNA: TGCGCCAGCAGCACCGGGACTTCCTACGAGCAGTACTTC.

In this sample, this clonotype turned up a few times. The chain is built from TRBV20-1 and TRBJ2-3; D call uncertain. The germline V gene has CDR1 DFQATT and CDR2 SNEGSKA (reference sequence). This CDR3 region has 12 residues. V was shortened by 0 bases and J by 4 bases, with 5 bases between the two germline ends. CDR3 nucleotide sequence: TGCAGTGCTAGAGATGCGGCAGATACGCAGTATTTT. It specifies CSARDAADTQYF.

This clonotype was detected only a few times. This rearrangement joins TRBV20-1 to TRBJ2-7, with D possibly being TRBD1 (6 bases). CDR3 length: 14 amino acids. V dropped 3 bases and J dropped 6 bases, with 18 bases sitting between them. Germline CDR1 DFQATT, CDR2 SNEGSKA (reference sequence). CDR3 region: CSASANREHREQYF. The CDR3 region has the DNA TGCAGTGCTAGCGCTAACAGGGAGCATCGCGAGCAGTACTTC.

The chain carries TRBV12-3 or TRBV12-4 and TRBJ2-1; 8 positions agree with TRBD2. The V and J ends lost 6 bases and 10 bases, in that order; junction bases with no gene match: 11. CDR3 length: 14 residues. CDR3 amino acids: CASRTRTSMGEQFF. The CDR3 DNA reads TGTGCCAGCAGAACCCGGACTAGCATGGGCGAGCAGTTCTTC.

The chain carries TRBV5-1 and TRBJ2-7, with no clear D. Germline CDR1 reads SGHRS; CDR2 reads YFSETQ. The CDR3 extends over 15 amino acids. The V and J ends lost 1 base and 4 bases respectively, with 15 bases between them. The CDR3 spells CASSLLDGLSYEQYF. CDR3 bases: TGCGCCAGCAGCTTGCTGGACGGTTTATCGTACGAGCAGTACTTC.

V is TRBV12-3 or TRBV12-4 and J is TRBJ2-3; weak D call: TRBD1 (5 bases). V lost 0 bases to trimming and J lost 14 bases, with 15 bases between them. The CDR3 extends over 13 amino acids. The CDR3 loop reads CASSLAEGVYAYF. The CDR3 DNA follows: TGTGCCAGCAGTTTAGCGGAAGGGGTATACGCGTATTTT.

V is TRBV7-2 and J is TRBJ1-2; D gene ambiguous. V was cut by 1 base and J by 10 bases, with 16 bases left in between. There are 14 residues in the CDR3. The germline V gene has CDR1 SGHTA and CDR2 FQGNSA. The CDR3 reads CASSLGAATFDYTF. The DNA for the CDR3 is TGTGCCAGCAGCTTAGGGGCAGCGACTTTTGACTACACCTTC.

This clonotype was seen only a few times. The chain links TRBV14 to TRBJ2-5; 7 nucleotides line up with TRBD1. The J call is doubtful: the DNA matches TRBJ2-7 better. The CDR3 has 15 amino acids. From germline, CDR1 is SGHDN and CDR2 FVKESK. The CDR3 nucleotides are TGTGCCAGCAGCCAAGTGGCAGGGGGTTACTACGAGCAGTACTTC. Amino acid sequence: CASSQVAGGYYEQYF.

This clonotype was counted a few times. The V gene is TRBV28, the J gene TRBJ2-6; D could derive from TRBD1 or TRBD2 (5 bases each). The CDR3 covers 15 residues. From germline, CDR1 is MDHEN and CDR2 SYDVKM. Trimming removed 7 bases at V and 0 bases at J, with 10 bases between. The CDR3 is CASIGGGSGANVLTF. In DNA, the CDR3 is TGTGCCAGCATAGGTGGGGGCTCTGGGGCCAACGTCCTGACTTTC.

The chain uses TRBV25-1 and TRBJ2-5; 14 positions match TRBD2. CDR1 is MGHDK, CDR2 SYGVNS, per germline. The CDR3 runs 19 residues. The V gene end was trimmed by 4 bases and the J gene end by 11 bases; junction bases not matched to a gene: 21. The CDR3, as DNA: TGTGCCAGCAGTGGACCGGAGACTAGCGGGAGGGCCGGTTGGGATGAGCAGTACTTC. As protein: CASSGPETSGRAGWDEQYF. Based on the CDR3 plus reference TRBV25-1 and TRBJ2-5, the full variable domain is EADIYQTPRYLVIGTGKKITLECSQTMGHDKMYWYQQDPGMELHLIHYSYGVNSTEKGDLSSESTVSRIRTEHFPLTLESARPSHTSQYLCASSGPETSGRAGWDEQYFGPGTRLLVL.

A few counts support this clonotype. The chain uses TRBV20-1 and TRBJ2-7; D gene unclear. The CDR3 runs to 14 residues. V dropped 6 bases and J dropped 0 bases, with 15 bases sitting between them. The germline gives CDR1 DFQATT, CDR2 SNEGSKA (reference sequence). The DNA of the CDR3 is TGCAGTGCCAGGAATTCGGGTCACTCCTACGAGCAGTACTTC. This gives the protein CSARNSGHSYEQYF.

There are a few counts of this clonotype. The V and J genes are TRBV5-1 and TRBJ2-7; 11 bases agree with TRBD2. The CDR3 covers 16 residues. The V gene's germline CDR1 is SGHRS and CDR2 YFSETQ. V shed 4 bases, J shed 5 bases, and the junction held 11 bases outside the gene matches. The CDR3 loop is CASSLSGRAAGNEQYF. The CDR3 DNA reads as TGCGCCAGCAGCCTTAGCGGGAGGGCCGCCGGGAACGAGCAGTACTTC.

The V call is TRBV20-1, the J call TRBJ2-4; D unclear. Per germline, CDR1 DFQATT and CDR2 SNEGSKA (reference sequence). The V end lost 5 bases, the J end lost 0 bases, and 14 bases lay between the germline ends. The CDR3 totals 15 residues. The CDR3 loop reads CSAQAAEIAKNIQYF. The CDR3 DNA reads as TGCAGTGCTCAGGCGGCAGAAATAGCCAAAAACATTCAGTACTTC.

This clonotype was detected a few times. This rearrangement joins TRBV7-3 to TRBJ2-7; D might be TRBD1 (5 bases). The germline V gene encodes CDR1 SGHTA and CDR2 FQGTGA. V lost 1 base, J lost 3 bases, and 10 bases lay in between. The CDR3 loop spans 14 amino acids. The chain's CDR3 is CASSLSAGHYEQYF. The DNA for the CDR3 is TGTGCCAGCAGCTTAAGTGCAGGGCACTACGAGCAGTACTTC.

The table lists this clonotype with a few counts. CDR3 amino acids: CASSEQGLAAQYF. The DNA for the CDR3 is TGTGCCAGCAGTGAACAGGGACTAGCAGCGCAGTATTTT. The genes are TRBV2 and TRBJ2-3, with 9 bases fitting TRBD2. The CDR3 is 13 amino acids. Germline V gene lookup returns CDR1 SNHLY and CDR2 FYNNEI. J was trimmed by 10 bases and V by 2 bases; bases with no gene match: 4.

The CDR3 sequence: CSASPTSGRRETQYF. The CDR3 coding sequence is TGCAGTGCTAGTCCGACTAGCGGGAGAAGGGAGACCCAGTACTTC. The V and J genes are TRBV20-1 and TRBJ2-5; 12 bases are a match to TRBD2. CDR1 is DFQATT and CDR2 is SNEGSKA in the germline V gene (reference sequence). CDR3 length: 15 residues. Losses at the gene ends were 3 bases for V and 5 bases for J; bases not matched to a gene: 7.

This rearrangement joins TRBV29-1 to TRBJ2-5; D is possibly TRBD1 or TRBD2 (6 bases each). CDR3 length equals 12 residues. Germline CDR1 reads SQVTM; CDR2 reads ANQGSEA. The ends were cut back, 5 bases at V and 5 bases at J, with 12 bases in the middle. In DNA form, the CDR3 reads TGCAGCGTTTTAGGGGGGCCTGAGACCCAGTACTTC. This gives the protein CSVLGGPETQYF.

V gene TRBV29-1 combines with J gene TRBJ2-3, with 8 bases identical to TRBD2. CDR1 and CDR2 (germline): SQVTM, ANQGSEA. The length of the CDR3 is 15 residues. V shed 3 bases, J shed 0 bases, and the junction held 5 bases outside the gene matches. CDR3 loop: CSVDRSGVSTDTQYF. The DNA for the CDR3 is TGCAGCGTTGACCGTAGCGGGGTTAGCACAGATACGCAGTATTTT.

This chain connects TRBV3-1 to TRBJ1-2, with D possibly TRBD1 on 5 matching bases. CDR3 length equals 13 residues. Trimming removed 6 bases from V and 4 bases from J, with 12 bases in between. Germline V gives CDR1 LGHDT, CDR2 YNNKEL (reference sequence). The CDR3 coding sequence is TGTGCCAGCAGTCCAGACAGCTTCTATGGCTACACCTTC. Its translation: CASSPDSFYGYTF.

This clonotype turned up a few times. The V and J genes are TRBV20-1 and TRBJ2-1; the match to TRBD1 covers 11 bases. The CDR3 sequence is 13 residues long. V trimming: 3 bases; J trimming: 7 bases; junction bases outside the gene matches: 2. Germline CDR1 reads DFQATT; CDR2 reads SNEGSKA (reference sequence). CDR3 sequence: CSASRDRGNEQFF. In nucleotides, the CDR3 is TGCAGTGCTAGCCGGGACAGGGGGAATGAGCAGTTCTTC.

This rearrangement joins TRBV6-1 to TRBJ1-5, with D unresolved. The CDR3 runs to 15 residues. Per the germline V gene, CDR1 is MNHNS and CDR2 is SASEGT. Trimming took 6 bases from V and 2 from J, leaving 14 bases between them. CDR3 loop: CASRSASEGNQPQHF. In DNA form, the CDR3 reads TGTGCCAGCAGGTCGGCGAGTGAGGGCAATCAGCCCCAGCATTTT.

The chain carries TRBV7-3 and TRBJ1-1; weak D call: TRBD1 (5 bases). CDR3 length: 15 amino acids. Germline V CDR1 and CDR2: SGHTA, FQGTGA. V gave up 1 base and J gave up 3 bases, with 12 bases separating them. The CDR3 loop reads CASSLMGVGDTEAFF. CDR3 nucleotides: TGTGCCAGCAGCTTAATGGGGGTCGGGGACACTGAAGCTTTCTTT.

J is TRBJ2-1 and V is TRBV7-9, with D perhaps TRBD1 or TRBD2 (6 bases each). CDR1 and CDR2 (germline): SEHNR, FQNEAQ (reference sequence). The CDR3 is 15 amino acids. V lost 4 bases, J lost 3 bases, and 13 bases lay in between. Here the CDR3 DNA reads TGTGCCAGCAGCTCTGAGGGGGACTTCTACAATGAGCAGTTCTTC. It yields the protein CASSSEGDFYNEQFF.

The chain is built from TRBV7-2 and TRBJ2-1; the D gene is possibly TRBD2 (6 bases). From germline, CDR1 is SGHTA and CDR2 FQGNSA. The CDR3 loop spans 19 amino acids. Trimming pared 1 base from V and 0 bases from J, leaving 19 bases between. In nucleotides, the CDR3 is TGTGCCAGCAGCTTAGTCCCCATTCTGCGGGGAAGCTCCTACAATGAGCAGTTCTTC. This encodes CASSLVPILRGSSYNEQFF.

CDR3 nucleotides: TGCGCCAGCAGCTTTCTAGGGGGTCGGACCGGGGAGCTGTTTTTT. This sequence encodes CASSFLGGRTGELFF. This chain connects TRBV5-1 to TRBJ2-2; TRBD1 is a possible D gene (6 bases). The length of the CDR3 is 15 residues. Germline V gives CDR1 SGHRS, CDR2 YFSETQ. V was clipped by 2 bases and J by 5 bases, with 13 bases between them.

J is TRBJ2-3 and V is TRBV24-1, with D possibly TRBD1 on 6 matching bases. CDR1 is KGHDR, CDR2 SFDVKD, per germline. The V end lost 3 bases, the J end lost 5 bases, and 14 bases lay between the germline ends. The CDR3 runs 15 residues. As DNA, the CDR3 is TGTGCCACCAGTGATCTAACAGGGATCGGAGATACGCAGTATTTT. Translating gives CATSDLTGIGDTQYF.

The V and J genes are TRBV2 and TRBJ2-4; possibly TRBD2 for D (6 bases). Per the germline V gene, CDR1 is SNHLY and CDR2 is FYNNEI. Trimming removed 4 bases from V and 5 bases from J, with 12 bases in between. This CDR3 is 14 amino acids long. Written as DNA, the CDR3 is TGTGCCAGCAGTGGCGGAGGGGACCAAAACATTCAGTACTTC. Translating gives CASSGGGDQNIQYF.

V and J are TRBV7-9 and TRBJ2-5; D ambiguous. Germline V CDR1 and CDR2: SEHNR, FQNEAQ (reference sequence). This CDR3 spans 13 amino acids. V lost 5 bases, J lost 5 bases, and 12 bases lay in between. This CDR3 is CASSPSNEETQYF. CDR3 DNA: TGTGCCAGCAGCCCCTCTAATGAGGAGACCCAGTACTTC.

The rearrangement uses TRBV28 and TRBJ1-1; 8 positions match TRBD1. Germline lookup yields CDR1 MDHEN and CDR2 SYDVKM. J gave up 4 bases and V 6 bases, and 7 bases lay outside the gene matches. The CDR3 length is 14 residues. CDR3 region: CASRMTGEGTEAFF. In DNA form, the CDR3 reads TGTGCCAGCAGGATGACAGGGGAGGGCACTGAAGCTTTCTTT.

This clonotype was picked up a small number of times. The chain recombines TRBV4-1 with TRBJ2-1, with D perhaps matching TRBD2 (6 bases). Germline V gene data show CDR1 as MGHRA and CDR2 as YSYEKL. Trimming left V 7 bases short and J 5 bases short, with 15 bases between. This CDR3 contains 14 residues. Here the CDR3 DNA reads TGCGCCAGCAAAGCCGGGAGTCCCCACAATGAGCAGTTCTTC. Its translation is CASKAGSPHNEQFF.

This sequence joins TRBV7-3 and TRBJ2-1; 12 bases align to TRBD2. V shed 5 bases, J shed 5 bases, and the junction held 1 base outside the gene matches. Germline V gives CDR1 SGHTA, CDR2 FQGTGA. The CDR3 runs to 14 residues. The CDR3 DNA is TGTGCCAGCAGCCCTAGCGGGAGGGACAATGAGCAGTTCTTC. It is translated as CASSPSGRDNEQFF.